The 31 T cell receptor beta chains below all came from one sample that was sequenced in a study of T cells in localized non-small cell lung cancer. Sequencing was performed with immunoSEQ multiplex PCR; in TCRdb, only in-frame clones are kept and a portion is missing. The sample has about 74,000 clones, approximately 84% seen once; the top ten hold 1.3%. Sequencing used peripheral blood, obtained before any cancer treatment. Receptors originate from a female donor of 60 years or more with stage I lung adenocarcinoma.

The chain combines TRBV5-4 with TRBJ2-1; the D gene is possibly TRBD2 (7 bases). The CDR3 length is 17 residues. Germline CDR1 SGHNT, CDR2 YYREEE (reference sequence). V lost 0 bases and J 1 base, leaving 14 bases between the germline ends. The CDR3 sequence: CASSLEPSGTSYNEQFF. CDR3 in DNA: TGTGCCAGCAGCTTGGAACCCAGCGGGACATCCTACAATGAGCAGTTCTTC.

This rearrangement joins TRBV29-1 to TRBJ2-5, with TRBD2 matching over 14 bases. J gave up 5 bases and V 6 bases, and 5 bases lay outside the gene matches. Germline CDR1 and CDR2: SQVTM and ANQGSEA. The CDR3 is made up of 14 amino acids. DNA for the CDR3: TGCAGCGTCAAGACTAGCGGGGGGGTGGAGACCCAGTACTTC. Translation gives CSVKTSGGVETQYF. Variable domain in full (rest from reference TRBV29-1 and TRBJ2-5): SAVISQKPSRDICQRGTSLTIQCQVDSQVTMMFWYRQQPGQSLTLIATANQGSEATYESGFVIDKFPISRPNLTFSTLTVSNMSPEDSSIYLCSVKTSGGVETQYFGPGTRLLVL.

This chain connects TRBV7-8 to TRBJ1-3; D is unresolved. Trimming left V 2 bases short and J 0 bases short, with 8 bases between. CDR1 is SGHVS and CDR2 is FQNEAQ in the germline V gene. This CDR3 contains 15 residues. The CDR3 spells CASSLRVPSGNTIYF. The CDR3 DNA is TGTGCCAGCAGCTTAAGGGTCCCCTCTGGAAACACCATATATTTT.

This clone was picked up one time. The chain links TRBV19 to TRBJ2-5; D remains ambiguous. Germline V lookup: CDR1 LNHDA, CDR2 SQIVND (reference sequence). Trimming stripped 6 bases from V and 0 bases from J, with 11 bases between. The CDR3 contains 14 residues. CDR3 DNA sequence: TGTGCCAGTAGGCCGGCCGGGTACCAAGAGACCCAGTACTTC. Translated, it gives CASRPAGYQETQYF.

The rearrangement uses TRBV15 and TRBJ2-3, with unresolved D. The CDR3 has 13 amino acids. Germline V gene data show CDR1 as LNHNV and CDR2 as YYDKDF (reference sequence). Trimming removed 0 bases at V and 6 bases at J, with 7 bases between. CDR3 sequence: CATSRDRWDTQYF. The CDR3 coding sequence is TGTGCCACCAGCAGAGACCGATGGGATACGCAGTATTTT.

This clone has only a few counts. The CDR3 DNA sequence: TGTGCCAGCAGCTTAAGACTAGCGGAGGACGTTAGCTCCTACAATGAGCAGTTCTTC. It encodes CASSLRLAEDVSSYNEQFF. V gene TRBV7-6 combines with J gene TRBJ2-1, with TRBD2 matching over 9 bases. CDR3 size: 19 residues. The germline CDR1 and CDR2 sequences are SGHVS and FNYEAQ. Germline trimming cut 2 bases from V and 0 bases from J; bases unmatched to any gene: 11.

This chain uses TRBV7-3 with TRBJ2-7; 8 bases agree with TRBD2. The CDR3 extends over 12 amino acids. CDR1 SGHTA and CDR2 FQGTGA come from the germline V gene. Losses at the gene ends were 4 bases for V and 10 bases for J; bases not matched to a gene: 6. The CDR3 spells CASSSGSGDQYF. The CDR3 coding sequence is TGTGCCAGCAGCTCCGGTAGCGGGGACCAGTACTTC.

The V call is TRBV18, the J call TRBJ2-7; D remains unclear. Trimming left V 0 bases short and J 5 bases short, with 8 bases between. Germline V CDR1 and CDR2: KGHSH, LQKENI. The length of the CDR3 is 13 residues. Here the CDR3 reads CASSPPTSNEQYF. As DNA, the CDR3 is TGTGCCAGCTCACCACCTACATCAAACGAGCAGTACTTC.

This chain uses TRBV6-5 with TRBJ1-5; 11 positions match TRBD1. Germline-derived CDR1 and CDR2 are MNHEY and SVGAGI. CDR3 size: 15 residues. V lost 6 bases to trimming and J lost 4 bases; unmatched junction nucleotides: 5. CDR3 in amino acids: CASSPGQGANQPQHF. The CDR3 nucleotides are TGTGCCAGCAGCCCCGGACAGGGGGCGAATCAGCCCCAGCATTTT.

This rearrangement joins TRBV5-1 to TRBJ1-4; 12 nucleotides agree with TRBD1. The V gene's germline CDR1 is SGHRS and CDR2 YFSETQ. The CDR3 is 15 residues long. V was pared by 2 bases and J by 6 bases, with 2 bases of the junction left unmatched. CDR3 region: CASSLGTGGYEKLFF. CDR3 DNA: TGCGCCAGCAGCTTAGGGACAGGGGGCTATGAAAAACTGTTTTTT.

The chain carries TRBV20-1 and TRBJ2-7; D is undetermined. This CDR3 comprises 11 residues. Germline V gives CDR1 DFQATT, CDR2 SNEGSKA (reference sequence). The V and J ends lost 6 bases and 9 bases respectively, with 15 bases between them. The CDR3 nucleotides read TGCAGTGCGGAGACAACAGTAGGGCAGTACTTC. It is translated as CSAETTVGQYF.

CDR3 DNA: TGTGCCAGCAGCTTAGACAGCTCTGGGGCCAACGTCCTGACTTTC. Its protein is CASSLDSSGANVLTF. The chain links TRBV7-2 to TRBJ2-6; no clear D. Germline CDR1 and CDR2: SGHTA and FQGNSA. V was shortened by 1 base and J by 0 bases, with 4 bases between the two germline ends. The CDR3 covers 15 residues.

This chain uses TRBV7-6 with TRBJ2-1; D not resolved. The germline CDR1 and CDR2 sequences are SGHVS and FNYEAQ. V lost 3 bases to trimming and J lost 0 bases, with 9 bases between them. The length of the CDR3 is 15 residues. The CDR3 sequence: CASSFGGNSYNEQFF. CDR3 in DNA: TGTGCCAGCAGCTTCGGCGGCAACTCCTACAATGAGCAGTTCTTC.

This chain links TRBV4-2 with TRBJ1-3; 9 bases fit TRBD1. Losses at the gene ends were 0 bases for V and 4 bases for J; bases not matched to a gene: 7. This CDR3 has 17 amino acids. Germline CDR1 and CDR2: LGHNA and YNFKEQ. DNA for the CDR3: TGTGCCAGCAGCCAAGATAGAGGGACAGGGTCAGGAAACACCATATATTTT. This encodes CASSQDRGTGSGNTIYF.

This rearrangement joins TRBV4-1 to TRBJ1-4, with 7 positions matching TRBD1. The CDR3 is 15 amino acids. V dropped 5 bases and J dropped 0; count of bases not matched to a gene: 3. Germline CDR1 is MGHRA and CDR2 is YSYEKL. The DNA of the CDR3 is TGCGCCAGCAGCAGAGGGACAGCAACTAATGAAAAACTGTTTTTT. Its translation is CASSRGTATNEKLFF.

The V gene is TRBV5-4, the J gene TRBJ1-1, with 7 bases identical to TRBD1. Trimming removed 0 bases from V and 5 bases from J; junction bases left unmatched: 7. This CDR3 has 15 amino acids. Germline lookup yields CDR1 SGHNT and CDR2 YYREEE (reference sequence). This CDR3 reads CASSLGTGSGTEAFF. The CDR3 region has the DNA TGTGCCAGCAGCTTGGGGACAGGTTCTGGAACTGAAGCTTTCTTT.

The CDR3 here is CASSQDTGGSYGYTF. The CDR3 DNA reads TGCGCCAGCAGCCAAGATACAGGGGGAAGCTATGGCTACACCTTC. The chain couples TRBV4-3 to TRBJ1-2, with 8 bases fitting TRBD1. Germline V gene lookup returns CDR1 LGHNA and CDR2 YSLEER. This CDR3 spans 15 amino acids. Germline trimming cut 0 bases from V and 4 bases from J; bases unmatched to any gene: 4.

The chain is built from TRBV2 and TRBJ2-3; 7 bases map to TRBD1. Germline V gene sequence: CDR1 SNHLY, CDR2 FYNNEI. The J segment lost 5 bases and the V segment lost 5 bases, leaving 7 bases of the junction unmatched. The CDR3 covers 14 residues. CDR3 sequence reads: CASSRASGGDTQYF. The CDR3 DNA follows: TGTGCCAGCAGTAGGGCGTCAGGGGGAGATACGCAGTATTTT.

Worth noting for this clone: Within the sample, other DNA sequences also encode this same CDR3. This chain connects TRBV7-2 to TRBJ2-7; 7 nucleotides line up with TRBD2. Trimming took 1 base from V and 2 from J; bases not matched to a gene: 8. Germline loops: CDR1 SGHTA, CDR2 FQGNSA. The CDR3 spans 16 residues. The CDR3, as DNA: TGTGCCAGCAGCTTAGTTAGGGGACTATCCCCCTACGAGCAGTACTTC. Amino acid sequence: CASSLVRGLSPYEQYF.

The chain couples TRBV5-1 to TRBJ2-5; tentatively, D is TRBD1 (6 bases). The CDR3 has 13 residues. CDR1 and CDR2 from the germline V gene are SGHRS and YFSETQ. Trimming removed 3 bases at V and 3 bases at J, with 9 bases between. The CDR3 coding sequence is TGCGCCAGCAGCTACAGGGCCGAAGAGACCCAGTACTTC. Translating it yields CASSYRAEETQYF. Variable domain in full (rest from reference TRBV5-1 and TRBJ2-5): KAGVTQTPRYLIKTRGQQVTLSCSPISGHRSVSWYQQTPGQGLQFLFEYFSETQRNKGNFPGRFSGRQFSNSRSEMNVSTLELGDSALYLCASSYRAEETQYFGPGTRLLVL.

J is TRBJ2-5 and V is TRBV6-5; possible D gene TRBD2, 5 bases. The V gene lost 6 bases and the J gene lost 4 bases, with 12 bases spanning the gap. This CDR3 spans 13 amino acids. CDR1 MNHEY and CDR2 SVGAGI come from the germline V gene. Here the CDR3 reads CASREEVSETQYF. CDR3 coding DNA: TGTGCCAGCAGAGAGGAGGTTTCAGAGACCCAGTACTTC.

In its sample, this clone was seen once. The genes are TRBV11-3 and TRBJ2-1; D call uncertain. Trimming stripped 4 bases from V and 8 bases from J, with 9 bases between. The germline V gene encodes CDR1 SGHNT and CDR2 YENEEA. This CDR3 region has 12 residues. The CDR3 loop reads CASSSRTYEQFF. CDR3 sequence (DNA): TGTGCCAGCAGCTCCCGGACCTATGAGCAGTTCTTC.

The chain uses TRBV7-2 and TRBJ2-7; unclear D gene. V lost 1 base and J lost 4, with 11 bases in between. Germline CDR1 SGHTA, CDR2 FQGNSA. CDR3 length: 14 residues. CDR3 region: CASSLGASHYEQYF. The CDR3 DNA reads as TGTGCCAGCAGCTTAGGGGCCTCCCATTACGAGCAGTACTTC.

The chain joins TRBV7-2 to TRBJ1-4; a weak D match, TRBD1 (5 bases). The CDR3 extends over 12 amino acids. Germline V CDR1 and CDR2: SGHTA, FQGNSA. Deletions cut 6 bases from V and 11 bases from J, with 13 bases between. CDR3 nucleotides: TGTGCCAGCAGATCGGACACATTTAAACTGTTTTTT. It yields the protein CASRSDTFKLFF.

CDR3 bases: TGTGCCAGCAGAACCGGGACCGCGGTATTGGGCTACACCTTC. It specifies CASRTGTAVLGYTF. The V and J genes are TRBV28 and TRBJ1-2; D might be TRBD1 (5 bases). The V and J ends lost 6 bases and 8 bases respectively, with 19 bases between them. Germline assignment: CDR1 MDHEN and CDR2 SYDVKM. The length of the CDR3 is 14 residues.

The chain joins TRBV5-4 to TRBJ1-1; 7 positions agree with TRBD1. The V and J ends lost 5 bases and 4 bases, in that order; junction bases with no gene match: 5. This CDR3 has 13 amino acids. Germline V gene sequence: CDR1 SGHNT, CDR2 YYREEE (reference sequence). The CDR3 reads CASRQDRSTEAFF. DNA for the CDR3: TGTGCCAGCAGACAGGACAGGTCCACTGAAGCTTTCTTT.

The chain combines TRBV6-1 with TRBJ2-3; D is tentatively TRBD1 or TRBD2 (5 bases each). This CDR3 has 15 amino acids. From germline, CDR1 is MNHNS and CDR2 SASEGT. The V end lost 11 bases, the J end lost 0 bases, and 18 bases lay between the germline ends. The CDR3 DNA reads TGTGCCTCCGCCCCCGGGGCCTCAAGCACAGATACGCAGTATTTT. Its translation: CASAPGASSTDTQYF.

V and J are TRBV5-1 and TRBJ2-7; 8 nucleotides line up with TRBD1. With 3 bases clipped from V and 5 bases from J, the junction kept 10 bases outside the gene matches. The CDR3 runs 15 residues. In germline, CDR1 is SGHRS, CDR2 YFSETQ. CDR3 sequence: CASSSPDRGFDEQYF. DNA of the CDR3: TGCGCCAGCAGCTCGCCTGACAGGGGCTTTGACGAGCAGTACTTC.

The chain recombines TRBV7-9 with TRBJ1-5, with 9 bases fitting TRBD1. J gave up 2 bases and V 3 bases, and 5 bases lay outside the gene matches. There are 16 residues in the CDR3. Germline-derived CDR1 and CDR2 are SEHNR and FQNEAQ (reference sequence). In DNA, the CDR3 is TGTGCCAGCAGCTTCGGGACAGGGTTTGGCAATCAGCCCCAGCATTTT. This gives the protein CASSFGTGFGNQPQHF.

V and J are TRBV5-1 and TRBJ2-7; possibly TRBD1 for D (6 bases). This CDR3 is built from 15 residues. The germline V gene encodes CDR1 SGHRS and CDR2 YFSETQ. V lost 1 base to trimming and J lost 6 bases, with 17 bases between them. The CDR3 sequence: CASSLRGDRSGEQYF. DNA of the CDR3: TGCGCCAGCAGCTTGCGGGGTGACAGGTCCGGCGAGCAGTACTTC. Full variable domain (rest looked up from reference TRBV5-1 and TRBJ2-7): KAGVTQTPRYLIKTRGQQVTLSCSPISGHRSVSWYQQTPGQGLQFLFEYFSETQRNKGNFPGRFSGRQFSNSRSEMNVSTLELGDSALYLCASSLRGDRSGEQYFGPGTRLTVT.

This clone has more than one count but fewer than ten. The rearrangement uses TRBV5-1 and TRBJ2-7; 7 positions agree with TRBD1. The CDR3 contains 13 residues. V gave up 4 bases and J gave up 5 bases; unmatched junction bases: 6. Germline V gene lookup returns CDR1 SGHRS and CDR2 YFSETQ. CDR3 protein: CASSQTTGNEQYF. CDR3 coding DNA: TGCGCCAGCAGCCAGACGACAGGGAACGAGCAGTACTTC.